This T cell receptor beta chain was documented in a study of cytomegalovirus exposure and HLA in healthy donors. This clone was found once. Its specificity is unknown. Study-wide results and limits: Cytomegalovirus association was assigned to approximately 160 TCR beta chains. Most of the TCR beta V segments (in an earlier analysis) were productive either about 90% or about 30% of the time.

The PCR made use of 60 Vbeta and 13 Jbeta primers. Produced via immunoSEQ multiplex PCR; TCRdb's table is partial and in-frame only. Of approximately 210,000 clones in the sample, approximately 82% were seen once. These donors counted as nominally healthy when sampled, but unrecorded immune exposures were likely. Germline CDR1 SGHRS, CDR2 YFSETQ. There are 15 residues in the CDR3. The V end was cut by 4 bases, the J end by 2 bases, with 15 bases between. The rearrangement links TRBV5-1 to TRBJ2-5, with D possibly matching TRBD1 (6 bases). The receptor was isolated from a woman between 50 and 59 years old in good health and CMV-seropositive. Sequences were obtained from PBMCs. CDR3 DNA sequence: TGCGCCAGCAGCCCGTACAGGGATCGACAAGAGACCCAGTACTTC. It encodes CASSPYRDRQETQYF.